This entry lists 17 T cell receptor beta chains sequenced from one sample in a study of shared clonotypes between healthy human individuals. Profiled with immunoSEQ multiplex PCR; TCRdb holds only in-frame clones, not every one. The sample holds some 480,000 clones, roughly 78% seen once. Material for sequencing was PBMCs. The receptors come from a middle-aged woman in good health. Some clones in this sample may be carry-over from other donors' samples.

This chain connects TRBV5-6 to TRBJ2-7; the D gene is possibly TRBD2 (6 bases). Trimming took off 1 base at V and 9 bases at J, with 14 bases between the two ends. The CDR3 is 13 residues long. Per germline, CDR1 SGHDT and CDR2 YYEEEE. The CDR3 DNA reads as TGTGCCAGCAGCTTGTGGCGAGACGGGGGGCAGTACTTC. Translating gives CASSLWRDGGQYF.

This clone is a singleton in its sample. Other DNA sequences from this sample encode an identical CDR3 as well. The gene calls are TRBV27 and TRBJ2-3, with no clear D. The CDR3 consists of 13 residues. Germline CDR1 reads MNHEY; CDR2 reads SMNVEV (reference sequence). Trimming removed 5 bases from V and 0 bases from J, with 6 bases in between. The CDR3 loop is CASSIPSTDTQYF. In DNA form, the CDR3 reads TGTGCCAGCAGTATCCCTAGCACAGATACGCAGTATTTT.

The CDR3 nucleotides are TGCGCCAGCAGCGCCACAGGGGACGTTGTGGCCGAGCAGTACTTC. Translated, it gives CASSATGDVVAEQYF. The chain recombines TRBV5-1 with TRBJ2-7; 7 bases match TRBD1. Trimming removed 4 bases from V and 6 bases from J; junction bases left unmatched: 13. The CDR3 is made up of 15 amino acids. Germline CDR1 is SGHRS and CDR2 is YFSETQ.

CDR3 DNA: TGTGCCAGCAAAAATCTAGCGAGAACGTACGAGCAGTACTTC. This codes for CASKNLARTYEQYF. The J gene is TRBJ2-7, the V gene TRBV6-9, with TRBD2 as a possible D gene (6 bases). CDR3 size: 14 residues. From germline, CDR1 is MNHGY and CDR2 SVAAGI. V was cut by 7 bases and J by 4 bases, with 17 bases left in between.

This clone was found many times. The chain uses TRBV2 and TRBJ1-1, with 8 bases that match TRBD1. Looked up from germline, CDR1 is SNHLY and CDR2 is FYNNEI. V trimming: 3 bases; J trimming: 10 bases; junction bases outside the gene matches: 4. There are 12 residues in the CDR3. CDR3 protein: CASSEWTGLAFF. The DNA of the CDR3 is TGTGCCAGCAGTGAGTGGACAGGGTTAGCTTTCTTT.

J is TRBJ1-4 and V is TRBV5-6; 9 positions agree with TRBD1. The CDR3 sequence is 14 residues long. Germline V gives CDR1 SGHDT, CDR2 YYEEEE. The J segment lost 8 bases and the V segment lost 3 bases, leaving 5 bases of the junction unmatched. CDR3 protein: CASSWTGELEKLFF. The CDR3 DNA sequence: TGTGCCAGCAGCTGGACAGGGGAGCTGGAAAAACTGTTTTTT.

Note on this clone: The identical CDR3 is also encoded by other nucleotide sequences in the sample. The chain recombines TRBV18 with TRBJ2-1; 7 bases are shared with TRBD1. This CDR3 contains 13 residues. V was clipped by 3 bases and J by 4 bases; unmatched bases: 0. The germline V gene has CDR1 KGHSH and CDR2 LQKENI. CDR3 nucleotides: TGTGCCAGCTCACCGACAGGGTACAATGAGCAGTTCTTC. Translation: CASSPTGYNEQFF. The complete variable domain, with remaining parts taken from reference TRBV18 and TRBJ2-1, reads NAGVMQNPRHLVRRRGQEARLRCSPMKGHSHVYWYRQLPEEGLKFMVYLQKENIIDESGMPKERFSAEFPKEGPSILRIQQVVRGDSAAYFCASSPTGYNEQFFGPGTRLTVL.

The V and J genes are TRBV27 and TRBJ2-2, with D unresolved. The ends were cut back, 1 base at V and 8 bases at J, with 17 bases in the middle. The CDR3 contains 16 residues. CDR1 MNHEY and CDR2 SMNVEV come from the germline V gene (reference sequence). This CDR3 reads CASSLWPLTRRGELFF. The CDR3 nucleotides are TGTGCCAGCAGTTTATGGCCCTTAACCCGTAGGGGGGAGCTGTTTTTT.

A note on this clone: Just one base apart from a much larger clone, this may be a read error. V is TRBV28 and J is TRBJ1-1; D not resolved. Looked up from germline, CDR1 is MDHEN and CDR2 is SYDVKM. The CDR3 consists of 13 residues. V was pared by 6 bases and J by 1 base, with 9 bases between. CDR3 residues: CASSPLRNTEAFF. CDR3 nucleotide sequence: TGTGCCAGCAGCCCCTTGAGGAACACTGAAGCTTTCTTT.

This sequence joins TRBV6-6 and TRBJ2-1; D unclear. V was shortened by 6 bases and J by 8 bases, with 17 bases between the two germline ends. Germline V gene lookup returns CDR1 MNHNY and CDR2 SVGAGI (reference sequence). The CDR3 contains 14 residues. The CDR3 protein is CASRSELGLDEQFF. The CDR3 nucleotides read TGTGCCAGCAGATCCGAGCTAGGTTTGGATGAGCAGTTCTTC.

The gene calls are TRBV11-2 and TRBJ1-1; no reliable D call. V shed 1 base and J shed 6 bases, with 6 bases lying between them. The V gene's germline CDR1 is SGHAT and CDR2 FQNNGV. This CDR3 spans 12 amino acids. CDR3 sequence: CASSLVWSEAFF. The DNA for the CDR3 is TGTGCCAGCAGCTTAGTTTGGTCTGAAGCTTTCTTT. Supplemented by reference TRBV11-2 and TRBJ1-1, the full variable domain reads EAGVAQSPRYKIIEKRQSVAFWCNPISGHATLYWYQQILGQGPKLLIQFQNNGVVDDSQLPKDRFSAERLKGVDSTLKIQPAKLEDSAVYLCASSLVWSEAFFGQGTRLTVV.

V and J are TRBV7-9 and TRBJ2-5; D is possibly TRBD2 (5 bases). Germline CDR1 reads SEHNR; CDR2 reads FQNEAQ (reference sequence). The ends were cut back, 0 bases at V and 5 bases at J, with 16 bases in the middle. The CDR3 loop spans 16 amino acids. This CDR3 is CASSLARRAGVETQYF. The CDR3 bases are TGTGCCAGCAGCTTAGCGCGGCGGGCTGGGGTGGAGACCCAGTACTTC.

The CDR3 sequence is CASSLASGSETQYF. The CDR3 nucleotides read TGTGCCAGCAGCCTCGCCAGCGGGAGTGAGACCCAGTACTTC. V usage is TRBV6-6 and J usage is TRBJ2-5; 8 bases map to TRBD2. V was pared by 6 bases and J by 5 bases, with 8 bases of the junction left unmatched. The CDR3 has 14 amino acids. CDR1 and CDR2 from the germline V gene are MNHNY and SVGAGI (reference sequence).

The chain links TRBV7-8 to TRBJ1-3; 8 positions match TRBD1. The ends lost 3 bases at V and 0 bases at J; junction bases unmatched: 4. This CDR3 has 16 residues. The germline V gene has CDR1 SGHVS and CDR2 FQNEAQ. This chain's CDR3 is CASSFQGASSGNTIYF. In DNA form, the CDR3 reads TGTGCCAGCAGCTTTCAGGGGGCCAGCTCTGGAAACACCATATATTTT.

The rearrangement uses TRBV5-4 and TRBJ2-5; D gene unclear. This CDR3 has 13 amino acids. V was clipped by 2 bases and J by 2 bases, with 7 bases between them. The germline CDR1 and CDR2 sequences are SGHNT and YYREEE (reference sequence). The CDR3 here is CASSFDRQETQYF. CDR3 nucleotide sequence: TGTGCCAGCAGCTTCGATCGTCAAGAGACCCAGTACTTC. Supplemented by reference TRBV5-4 and TRBJ2-5, the full variable domain reads ETGVTQSPTHLIKTRGQQVTLRCSSQSGHNTVSWYQQALGQGPQFIFQYYREEENGRGNFPPRFSGLQFPNYSSELNVNALELDDSALYLCASSFDRQETQYFGPGTRLLVL.

The J gene is TRBJ2-2, the V gene TRBV18; 9 bases are shared with TRBD2. The CDR3 runs to 16 residues. Unmatched junction bases numbered 9, after V lost 4 bases and J lost 6 bases. Looked up from germline, CDR1 is KGHSH and CDR2 is LQKENI. The CDR3 is CASSRQLAGHPGELFF. CDR3 coding DNA: TGTGCCAGCTCACGGCAACTAGCGGGCCACCCCGGGGAGCTGTTTTTT.

The chain is built from TRBV7-2 and TRBJ2-7; the D gene could be TRBD1 or TRBD2 (7 bases each). Looked up from germline, CDR1 is SGHTA and CDR2 is FQGNSA. This CDR3 comprises 15 residues. The V end lost 3 bases, the J end lost 3 bases, and 15 bases lay between the germline ends. The chain's CDR3 is CASSFRGGGHYEQYF. As DNA, the CDR3 is TGTGCCAGCAGCTTCAGGGGGGGCGGACACTACGAGCAGTACTTC.